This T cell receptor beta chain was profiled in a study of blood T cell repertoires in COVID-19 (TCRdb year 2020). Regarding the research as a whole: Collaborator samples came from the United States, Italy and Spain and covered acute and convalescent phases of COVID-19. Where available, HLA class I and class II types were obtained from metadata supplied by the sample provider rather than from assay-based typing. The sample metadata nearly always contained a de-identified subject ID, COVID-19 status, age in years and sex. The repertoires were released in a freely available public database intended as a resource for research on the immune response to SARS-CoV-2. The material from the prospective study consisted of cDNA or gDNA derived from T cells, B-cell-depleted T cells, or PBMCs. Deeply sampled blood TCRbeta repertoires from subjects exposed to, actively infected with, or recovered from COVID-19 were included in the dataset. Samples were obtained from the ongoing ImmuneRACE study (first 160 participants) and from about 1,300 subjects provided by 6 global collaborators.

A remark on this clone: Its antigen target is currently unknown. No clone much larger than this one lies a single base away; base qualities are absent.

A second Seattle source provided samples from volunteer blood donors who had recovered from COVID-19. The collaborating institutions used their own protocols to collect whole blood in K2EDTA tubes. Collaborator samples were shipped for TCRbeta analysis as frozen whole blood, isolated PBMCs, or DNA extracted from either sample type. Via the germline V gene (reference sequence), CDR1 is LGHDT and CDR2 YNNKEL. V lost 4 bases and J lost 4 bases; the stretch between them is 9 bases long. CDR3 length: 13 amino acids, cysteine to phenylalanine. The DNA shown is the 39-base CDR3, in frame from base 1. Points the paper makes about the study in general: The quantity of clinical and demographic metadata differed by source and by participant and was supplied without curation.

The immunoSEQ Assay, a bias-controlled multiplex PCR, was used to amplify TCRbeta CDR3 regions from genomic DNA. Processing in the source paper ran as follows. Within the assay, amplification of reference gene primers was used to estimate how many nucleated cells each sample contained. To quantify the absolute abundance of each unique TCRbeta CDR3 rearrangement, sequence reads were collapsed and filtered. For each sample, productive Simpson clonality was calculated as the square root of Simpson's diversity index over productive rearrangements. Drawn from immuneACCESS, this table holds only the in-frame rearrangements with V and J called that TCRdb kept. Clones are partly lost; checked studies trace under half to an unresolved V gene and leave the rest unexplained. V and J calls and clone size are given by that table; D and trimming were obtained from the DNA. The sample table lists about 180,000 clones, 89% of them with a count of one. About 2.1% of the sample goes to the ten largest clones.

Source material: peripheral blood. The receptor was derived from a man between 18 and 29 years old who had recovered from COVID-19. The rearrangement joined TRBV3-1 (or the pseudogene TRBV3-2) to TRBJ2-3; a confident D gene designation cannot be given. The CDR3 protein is CASSLAPSDTQYF. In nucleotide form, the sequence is TGTGCCAGCAGCCTGGCCCCCTCAGATACGCAGTATTTT.